The sequence of this T cell receptor (beta chain) was determined in a study of regulatory T cells in long-lasting Graves disease. The overall study: Graves' patients diagnosed newly had used antithyroid drugs under 3 months.

Researchers made TCR beta libraries by using iRepertoire HTBI primers and running Arm-PCR on CDR3 regions. From the multiplex PCR reads, TCRdb called clonotypes with MiXCR, one entry per CDR3 protein. The repertoire has roughly 400,000 distinct CDR3 sequences, about a sixth of them found once; the top ten carry about a quarter. Time point here: newly diagnosed GD, antithyroid drugs for less than 3 months. PBMCs provided the RNA from which the TCR library was made. At least ten counts were recorded for this clonotype. Losses at the gene ends were 5 bases for V and 0 bases for J; bases not matched to a gene: 5. The CDR3 covers 15 residues. A further study also used this sample, focusing on T cells in Graves' hyperthyroidism and ophthalmopathy. That paper notes: Calling Graves' hyperthyroidism stable meant ophthalmopathy did not progress within 18 months. The study used the HTBI primer set for a first-round RT-PCR of the TCR CDR3.

The chain joins TRBV12-3 or TRBV12-4 to TRBJ2-7; 9 bases align to TRBD2. This TCR was recovered from a woman in her late teens or twenties with Graves disease. The source material was peripheral blood mononuclear cells (PBMCs), sampled at new diagnosis, from a patient treated with antithyroid drugs. CDR3 region: CASSTSGRFSYEQYF. DNA of the CDR3: TGTGCCAGCAGTACTAGCGGGCGTTTCTCCTACGAGCAGTACTTC.